This entry is about one TCR beta chain. These data belong to a study of blood T cell repertoires in COVID-19. Whole-study context: T cells, B-cell-depleted T cells, or PBMCs supplied cDNA or gDNA.

There are 15 residues in the CDR3. The V gene end was trimmed by 5 bases and the J gene end by 5 bases; junction bases not matched to a gene: 8. The V gene's germline CDR1 is SGHTA and CDR2 FQGNSA. Libraries were prepared by immunoSEQ multiplex PCR; TCRdb keeps only in-frame clonotypes and omits some of them. Here the sample spans tens of thousands of clones, about 79% being singletons. Sequenced: peripheral blood. This receptor was obtained from a man in his 60s with acute or convalescent COVID-19. The chain recombines TRBV7-2 with TRBJ1-5; 8 positions match TRBD1. The CDR3 coding sequence is TGTGCCAGCAGCCCCCGGACAGGGCCACATCAGCCCCAGCATTTT. This gives the protein CASSPRTGPHQPQHF. The full variable domain, in which reference TRBV7-2 and TRBJ1-5 provide the parts outside the CDR3, is GAGVSQSPSNKVTEKGKDVELRCDPISGHTALYWYRQSLGQGLEFLIYFQGNSAPDKSGLPSDRFSAERTGGSVSTLTIQRTQQEDSAVYLCASSPRTGPHQPQHFGDGTRLSIL.